These 10 T cell receptor beta chains originate from one sample sequenced in a study of T-cell reconstitution after alpha-beta-depleted transplantation in children. A library of TCRbeta sequences, prepared with unique molecular identifiers, was generated. TCRdb called the PCR reads again in MiXCR, with one record for every CDR3 protein. Of around 87,000 distinct CDR3 sequences listed, more than 7% are singletons. This specimen consisted of PBMCs from the stem cell graft donor, obtained from the stem cell graft. Every receptor here comes from a human donor who donated a stem cell graft to a child with congenital amegakaryocytic thrombocytopenia.

This clonotype was found many times. This chain uses TRBV6-2 or TRBV6-3 with TRBJ2-7; D gene unclear. CDR1 and CDR2 from the germline V gene are MNHEY and SVGEGT. V was cut by 1 base and J by 6 bases, with 7 bases left in between. The CDR3 consists of 12 residues. In DNA form, the CDR3 reads TGTGCCAGCAGTTACTTTTCTGGCGAGCAGTACTTC. Translating gives CASSYFSGEQYF.

With regard to this clonotype: A read error may be the cause here, since a much bigger clone is one base away. The genes are TRBV5-1 and TRBJ2-3; D ambiguous. The J call may be incorrect, as the DNA end agrees better with TRBJ1-5. Germline assignment: CDR1 SGHRS and CDR2 YFSETQ. The CDR3 sequence is 14 residues long. The CDR3 region is CASRSPWRTPTQHF. The DNA for the CDR3 is TGCGCCAGCAGATCCCCTTGGAGGACCCCGACGCAGCATTTT.

V gene TRBV28 combines with J gene TRBJ2-7; tentatively, D is TRBD1 (5 bases). Germline V gives CDR1 MDHEN, CDR2 SYDVKM. Trimming shortened V by 10 bases and J by 1 base, and 14 bases separated the two germline ends. This CDR3 region has 13 residues. CDR3 protein: CATLQEGSYEQYF. Here the CDR3 DNA reads TGTGCCACCCTACAGGAAGGGTCCTACGAGCAGTACTTC.

This clonotype was seen repeatedly, ten times or more. The V and J genes are TRBV20-1 and TRBJ2-7; 10 bases are a match to TRBD2. CDR1 and CDR2 (germline): DFQATT, SNEGSKA (reference sequence). J gave up 4 bases and V 4 bases, and 10 bases lay outside the gene matches. CDR3 length equals 15 residues. In DNA form, the CDR3 reads TGCAGTGCTACGCATAGCGGGGGGCGTTCGTACGAGCAGTACTTC. Amino acids: CSATHSGGRSYEQYF.

This clonotype was observed at least ten times. The chain couples TRBV28 to TRBJ1-5; D not certain. V dropped 7 bases and J dropped 4 bases, with 14 bases sitting between them. This CDR3 is 14 amino acids long. CDR1 MDHEN and CDR2 SYDVKM come from the germline V gene. DNA for the CDR3: TGTGCCAGCACCTCCGGACGGGCGAATCAGCCCCAGCATTTT. Amino acids: CASTSGRANQPQHF.

For the CDR3, the DNA is TGTGCCATCAGTGAGGTGGGAGAGACCCAGTACTTC. This encodes CAISEVGETQYF. V gene TRBV10-3 combines with J gene TRBJ2-5; no firm D call. V lost 2 bases, J lost 4 bases, and 5 bases lay in between. The CDR3 contains 12 residues. Germline V lookup: CDR1 ENHRY, CDR2 SYGVKD.

The sample holds many counts of this clonotype. The chain couples TRBV5-1 to TRBJ2-1; 15 bases match TRBD2. The ends lost 4 bases at V and 4 bases at J; junction bases unmatched: 0. The CDR3 contains 15 residues. The germline gives CDR1 SGHRS, CDR2 YFSETQ. CDR3: CASSGTSGRYNEQFF. Written as DNA, the CDR3 is TGCGCCAGCAGCGGGACTAGCGGGAGGTACAATGAGCAGTTCTTC.

This sequence joins TRBV7-6 and TRBJ2-7, with TRBD2 as a possible D gene (5 bases). Germline assignment: CDR1 SGHVS and CDR2 FNYEAQ. V was trimmed by 1 base and J by 3 bases, leaving 13 bases between them. The CDR3 runs 15 residues. CDR3 loop: CASSLVDGKGYEQYF. In nucleotides, the CDR3 is TGTGCCAGCAGCTTAGTTGACGGGAAGGGCTACGAGCAGTACTTC.

In its sample, this clonotype was seen many times. V is TRBV11-2 and J is TRBJ1-2, with no clear D. V was trimmed by 6 bases and J by 7 bases, leaving 21 bases between them. Per the germline V gene, CDR1 is SGHAT and CDR2 is FQNNGV. The CDR3 has 15 amino acids. CDR3 in amino acids: CASRALRQPYTGYTF. The CDR3 region has the DNA TGTGCCAGCAGAGCTTTGAGACAACCCTATACTGGCTACACCTTC.

In this sample, this clonotype turned up a few times. The V call is TRBV6-2 or TRBV6-3, the J call TRBJ2-3; no definite D call. V dropped 7 bases and J dropped 4 bases, with 12 bases sitting between them. Germline V gene data show CDR1 as MNHEY and CDR2 as SVGEGT. The CDR3 is 13 residues long. The CDR3 DNA sequence: TGTGCCAGCACGCCCGTTCTAGCAGATACGCAGTATTTT. It translates to CASTPVLADTQYF.